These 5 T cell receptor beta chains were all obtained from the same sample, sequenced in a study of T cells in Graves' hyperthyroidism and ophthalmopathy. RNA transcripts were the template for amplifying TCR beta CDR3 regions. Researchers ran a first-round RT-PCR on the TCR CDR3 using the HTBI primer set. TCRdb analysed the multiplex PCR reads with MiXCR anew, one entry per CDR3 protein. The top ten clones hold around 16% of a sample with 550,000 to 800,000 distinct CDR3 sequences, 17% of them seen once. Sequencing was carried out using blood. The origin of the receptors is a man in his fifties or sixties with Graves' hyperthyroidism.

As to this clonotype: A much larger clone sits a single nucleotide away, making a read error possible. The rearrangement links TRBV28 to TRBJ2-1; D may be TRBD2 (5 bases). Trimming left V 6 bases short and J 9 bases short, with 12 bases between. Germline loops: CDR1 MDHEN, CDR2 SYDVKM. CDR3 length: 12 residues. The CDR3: CASRGNRGEQFF. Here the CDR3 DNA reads TGTGCCAGCAGGGGAAATCGGGGTGAGCAGTTCTTC. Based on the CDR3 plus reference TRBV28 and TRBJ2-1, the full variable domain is DVKVTQSSRYLVKRTGEKVFLECVQDMDHENMFWYRQDPGLGLRLIYFSYDVKMKEKGDIPEGYSVSREKKERFSLILESASTNQTSMYLCASRGNRGEQFFGPGTRLTVL.

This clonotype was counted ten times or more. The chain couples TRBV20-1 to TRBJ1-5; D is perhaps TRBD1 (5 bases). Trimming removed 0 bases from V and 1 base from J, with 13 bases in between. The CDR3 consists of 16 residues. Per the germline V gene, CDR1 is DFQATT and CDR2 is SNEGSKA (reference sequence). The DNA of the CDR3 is TGCAGTGCTAGAGATGACTTACGGGGGAGCAATCAGCCCCAGCATTTT. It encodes CSARDDLRGSNQPQHF.

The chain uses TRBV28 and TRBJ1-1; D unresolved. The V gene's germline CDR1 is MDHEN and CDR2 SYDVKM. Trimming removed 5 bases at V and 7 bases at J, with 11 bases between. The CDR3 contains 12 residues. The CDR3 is CASSRNWREAFF. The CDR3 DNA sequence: TGTGCCAGCAGTCGAAATTGGCGTGAAGCTTTCTTT.

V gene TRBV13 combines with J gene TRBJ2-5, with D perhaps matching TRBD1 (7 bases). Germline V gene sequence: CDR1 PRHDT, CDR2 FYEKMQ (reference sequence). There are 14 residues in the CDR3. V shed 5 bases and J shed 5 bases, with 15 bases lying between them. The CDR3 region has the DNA TGTGCCAGCAGCGCGGGACAGTCTGGGGAGACCCAGTACTTC. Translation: CASSAGQSGETQYF.

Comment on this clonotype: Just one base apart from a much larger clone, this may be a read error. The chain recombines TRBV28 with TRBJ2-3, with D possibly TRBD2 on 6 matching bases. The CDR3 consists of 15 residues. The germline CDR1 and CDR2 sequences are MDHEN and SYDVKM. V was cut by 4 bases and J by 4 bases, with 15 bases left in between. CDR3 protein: CASSSLWTISDTQYF. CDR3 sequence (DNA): TGTGCCAGCAGTTCCCTCTGGACTATTTCAGATACGCAGTATTTT.